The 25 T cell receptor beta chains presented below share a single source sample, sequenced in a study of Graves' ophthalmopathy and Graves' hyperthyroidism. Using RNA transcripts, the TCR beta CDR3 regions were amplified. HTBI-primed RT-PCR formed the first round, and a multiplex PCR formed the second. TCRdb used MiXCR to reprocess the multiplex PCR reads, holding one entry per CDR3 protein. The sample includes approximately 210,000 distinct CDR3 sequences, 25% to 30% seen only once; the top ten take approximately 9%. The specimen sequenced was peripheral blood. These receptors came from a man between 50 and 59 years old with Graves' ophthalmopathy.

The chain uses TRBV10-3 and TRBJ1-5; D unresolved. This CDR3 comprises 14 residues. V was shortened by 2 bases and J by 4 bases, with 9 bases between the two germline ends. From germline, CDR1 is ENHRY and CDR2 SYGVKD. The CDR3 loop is CAISEGRNNQPQHF. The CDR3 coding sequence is TGTGCCATCAGTGAGGGCCGGAATAATCAGCCCCAGCATTTT.

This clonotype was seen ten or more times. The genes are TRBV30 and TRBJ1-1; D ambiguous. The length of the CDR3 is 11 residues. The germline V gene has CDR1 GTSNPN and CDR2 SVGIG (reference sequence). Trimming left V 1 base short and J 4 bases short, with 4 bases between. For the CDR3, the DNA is TGTGCCTGGAGTGGGACCACTGAAGCTTTCTTT. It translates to CAWSGTTEAFF.

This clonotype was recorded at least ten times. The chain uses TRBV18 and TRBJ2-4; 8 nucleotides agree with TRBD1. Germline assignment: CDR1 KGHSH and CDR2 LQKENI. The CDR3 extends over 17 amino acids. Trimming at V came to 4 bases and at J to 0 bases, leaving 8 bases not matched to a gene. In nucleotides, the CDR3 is TGTGCCAGCTCACTACCAGGGACAGGTATAGCCAAAAACATTCAGTACTTC. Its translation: CASSLPGTGIAKNIQYF.

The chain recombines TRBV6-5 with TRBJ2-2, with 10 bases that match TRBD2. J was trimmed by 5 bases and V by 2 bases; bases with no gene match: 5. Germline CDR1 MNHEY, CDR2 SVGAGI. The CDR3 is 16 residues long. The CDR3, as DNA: TGTGCCAGCAGTTACGGGCTAGCGGGAGAAACCGGGGAGCTGTTTTTT. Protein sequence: CASSYGLAGETGELFF.

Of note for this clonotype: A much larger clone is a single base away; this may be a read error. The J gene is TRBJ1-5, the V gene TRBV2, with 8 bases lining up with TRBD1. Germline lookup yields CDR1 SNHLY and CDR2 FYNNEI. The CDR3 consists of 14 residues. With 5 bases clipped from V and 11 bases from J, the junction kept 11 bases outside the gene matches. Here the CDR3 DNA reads TGTGCCAGCAGTTCAGACAGGGGTGGCCAGTCCCAGCATTTT. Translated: CASSSDRGGQSQHF.

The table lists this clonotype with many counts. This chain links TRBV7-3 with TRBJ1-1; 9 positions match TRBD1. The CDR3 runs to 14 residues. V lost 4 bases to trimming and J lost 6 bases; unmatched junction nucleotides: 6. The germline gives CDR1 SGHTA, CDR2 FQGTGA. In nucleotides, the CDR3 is TGTGCCAGCAGCTCCACAGGGGGCTTGCCTGAAGCTTTCTTT. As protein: CASSSTGGLPEAFF.

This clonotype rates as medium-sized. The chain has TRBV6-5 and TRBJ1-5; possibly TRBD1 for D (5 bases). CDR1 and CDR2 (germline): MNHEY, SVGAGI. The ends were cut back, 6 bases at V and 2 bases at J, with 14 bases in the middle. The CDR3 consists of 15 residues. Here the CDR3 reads CASSPLGVGNQPQHF. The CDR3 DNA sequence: TGTGCCAGCAGCCCGCTGGGGGTAGGCAATCAGCCCCAGCATTTT.

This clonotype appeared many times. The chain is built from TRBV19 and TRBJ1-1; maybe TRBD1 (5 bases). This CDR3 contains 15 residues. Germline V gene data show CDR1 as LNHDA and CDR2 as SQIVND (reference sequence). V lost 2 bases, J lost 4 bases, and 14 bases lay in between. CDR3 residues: CASSILGGGGTEAFF. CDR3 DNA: TGTGCCAGTAGTATACTGGGCGGGGGTGGCACTGAAGCTTTCTTT.

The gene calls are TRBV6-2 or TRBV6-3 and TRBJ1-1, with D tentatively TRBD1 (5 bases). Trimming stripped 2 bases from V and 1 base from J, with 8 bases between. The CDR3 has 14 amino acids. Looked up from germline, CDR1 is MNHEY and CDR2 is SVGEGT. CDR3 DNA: TGTGCCAGCAGTTACACAGGAGGGAACACTGAAGCTTTCTTT. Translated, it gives CASSYTGGNTEAFF.

CDR3 amino acids: CASSRPELYGYTF. CDR3 bases: TGTGCCAGTTCCAGGCCAGAACTCTATGGCTACACCTTC. The chain carries TRBV19 and TRBJ1-2; D not certain. This CDR3 has 13 residues. The V end lost 8 bases, the J end lost 4 bases, and 14 bases lay between the germline ends. Germline CDR1 LNHDA, CDR2 SQIVND (reference sequence). Drawing the rest from reference TRBV19 and TRBJ1-2, the complete variable domain is DGGITQSPKYLFRKEGQNVTLSCEQNLNHDAMYWYRQDPGQGLRLIYYSQIVNDFQKGDIAEGYSVSREKKESFPLTVTSAQKNPTAFYLCASSRPELYGYTFGSGTRLTVV.

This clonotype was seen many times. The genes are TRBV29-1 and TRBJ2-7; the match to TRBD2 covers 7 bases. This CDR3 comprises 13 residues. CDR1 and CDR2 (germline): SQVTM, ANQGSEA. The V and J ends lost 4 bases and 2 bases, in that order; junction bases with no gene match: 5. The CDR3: CSVVPSGTYEQYF. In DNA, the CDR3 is TGCAGCGTTGTGCCCAGCGGGACCTACGAGCAGTACTTC.

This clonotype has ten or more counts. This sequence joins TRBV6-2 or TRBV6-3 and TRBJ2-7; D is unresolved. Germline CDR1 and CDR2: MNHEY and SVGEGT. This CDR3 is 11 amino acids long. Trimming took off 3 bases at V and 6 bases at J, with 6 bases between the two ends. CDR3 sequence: CASSYGTEQYF. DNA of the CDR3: TGTGCCAGCAGTTATGGTACCGAGCAGTACTTC.

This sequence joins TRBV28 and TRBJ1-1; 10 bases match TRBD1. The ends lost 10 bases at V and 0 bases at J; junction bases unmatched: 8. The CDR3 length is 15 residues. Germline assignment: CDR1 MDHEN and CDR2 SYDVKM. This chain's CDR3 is CATRQGALMNTEAFF. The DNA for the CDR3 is TGTGCCACCAGACAGGGGGCCCTCATGAACACTGAAGCTTTCTTT.

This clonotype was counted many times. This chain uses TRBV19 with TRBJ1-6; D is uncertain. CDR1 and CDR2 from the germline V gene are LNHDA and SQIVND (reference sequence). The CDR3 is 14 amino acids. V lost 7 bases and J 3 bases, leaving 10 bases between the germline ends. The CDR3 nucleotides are TGTGCCAGTACCCGGACCCTCTATAATTCACCCCTCCACTTT. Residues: CASTRTLYNSPLHF.

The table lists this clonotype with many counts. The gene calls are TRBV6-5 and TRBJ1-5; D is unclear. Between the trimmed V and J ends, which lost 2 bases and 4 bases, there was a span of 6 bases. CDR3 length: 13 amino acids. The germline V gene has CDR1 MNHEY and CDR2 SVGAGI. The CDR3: CASSYLGNQPQHF. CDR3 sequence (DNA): TGTGCCAGCAGTTACCTAGGGAATCAGCCCCAGCATTTT.

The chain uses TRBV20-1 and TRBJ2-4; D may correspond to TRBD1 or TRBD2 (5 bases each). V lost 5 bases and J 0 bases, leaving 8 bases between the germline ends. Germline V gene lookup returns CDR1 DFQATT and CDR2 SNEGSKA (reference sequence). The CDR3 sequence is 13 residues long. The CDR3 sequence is CSAHGTAKNIQYF. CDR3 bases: TGCAGTGCTCATGGGACAGCCAAAAACATTCAGTACTTC.

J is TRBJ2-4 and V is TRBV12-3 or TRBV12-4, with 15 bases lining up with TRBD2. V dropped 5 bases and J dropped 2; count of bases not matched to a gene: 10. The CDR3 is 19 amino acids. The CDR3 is CASSGGLAGGPAPKNIQYF. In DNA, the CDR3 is TGTGCCAGCAGTGGGGGACTAGCGGGAGGCCCGGCACCCAAAAACATTCAGTACTTC.

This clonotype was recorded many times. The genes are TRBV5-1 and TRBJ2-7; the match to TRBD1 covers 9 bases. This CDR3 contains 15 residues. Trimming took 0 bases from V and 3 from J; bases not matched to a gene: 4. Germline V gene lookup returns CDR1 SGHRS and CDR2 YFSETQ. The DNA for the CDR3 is TGCGCCAGCAGCTTGGGGTCGGGACAGGGCTACGAGCAGTACTTC. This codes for CASSLGSGQGYEQYF.

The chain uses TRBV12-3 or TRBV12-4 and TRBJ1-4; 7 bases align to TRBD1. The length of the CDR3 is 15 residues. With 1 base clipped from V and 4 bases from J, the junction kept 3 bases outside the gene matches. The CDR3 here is CASSLDRGGNEKLFF. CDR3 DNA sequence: TGTGCCAGCAGTTTAGACAGGGGTGGTAATGAAAAACTGTTTTTT.

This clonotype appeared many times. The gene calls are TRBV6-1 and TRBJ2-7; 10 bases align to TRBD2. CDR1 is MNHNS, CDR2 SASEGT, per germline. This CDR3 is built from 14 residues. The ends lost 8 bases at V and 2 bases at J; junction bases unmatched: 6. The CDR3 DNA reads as TGTGCCAGCGGGAGGACTAGCGGAACCTACGAGCAGTACTTC. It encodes CASGRTSGTYEQYF.

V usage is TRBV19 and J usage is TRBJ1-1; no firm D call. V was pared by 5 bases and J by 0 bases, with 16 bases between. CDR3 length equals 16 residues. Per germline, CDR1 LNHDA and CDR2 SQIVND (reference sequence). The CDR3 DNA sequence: TGTGCCAGTAGTCCTCGGAGTAAGCTCTTGAACACTGAAGCTTTCTTT. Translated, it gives CASSPRSKLLNTEAFF.

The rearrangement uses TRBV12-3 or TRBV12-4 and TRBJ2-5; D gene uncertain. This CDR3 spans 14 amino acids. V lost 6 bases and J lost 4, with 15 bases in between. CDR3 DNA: TGTGCCAGCAGGAGTTTGTTATCGGGAGAGACCCAGTACTTC. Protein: CASRSLLSGETQYF.

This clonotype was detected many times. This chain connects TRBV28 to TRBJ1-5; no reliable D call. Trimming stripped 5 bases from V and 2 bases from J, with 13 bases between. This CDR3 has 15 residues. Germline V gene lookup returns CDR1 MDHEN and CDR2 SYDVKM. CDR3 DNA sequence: TGTGCCAGCAGTCCCATTGGGTTGGGCAATCAGCCCCAGCATTTT. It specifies CASSPIGLGNQPQHF.

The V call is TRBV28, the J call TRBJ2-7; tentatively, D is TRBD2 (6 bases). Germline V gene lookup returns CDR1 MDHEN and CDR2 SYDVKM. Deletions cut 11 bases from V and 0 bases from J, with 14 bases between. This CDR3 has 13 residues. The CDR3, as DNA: TGTGCCGGTAGCGGTGGGTACTCCTACGAGCAGTACTTC. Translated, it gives CAGSGGYSYEQYF.

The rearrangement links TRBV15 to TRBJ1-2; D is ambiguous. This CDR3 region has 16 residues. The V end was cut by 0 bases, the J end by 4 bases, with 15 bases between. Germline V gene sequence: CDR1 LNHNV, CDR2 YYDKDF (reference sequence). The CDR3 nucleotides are TGTGCCACCAGCAGAGATCCCCTGGCGGACCGCTATGGCTACACCTTC. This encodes CATSRDPLADRYGYTF.